This note documents a single T cell receptor (beta chain) sequence. Antigen specificity is unknown. Some clones are missing from TCRdb's copy, which holds only in-frame ones; the method was immunoSEQ multiplex PCR. The sample lists approximately 25,000 clones, around 75% occurring once. This sample was included in a study of vaccination effects on CD4 cells after COVID-19. Antigen-specific CD4+ T cells were expanded with viral peptide pools in the ViraFEST assay before sequencing. Culture proceeded for more than 8 days, and CD4+ T cells were then isolated. Vaccinated recipients, who were negative for nucleocapsid antibodies, had no history of SARS-CoV-2 infection. PBMC cultures contained some 2.1 million cells per well, 7.5 to 10 IU/ml IL-2 and 10 ug/ml peptides. It was on days 3 and 7 that half the medium was replaced with IL-2 medium. Trimming pared 3 bases from V and 4 bases from J, leaving 15 bases between. Germline V gene data show CDR1 as KGHSH and CDR2 as LQKENI. The CDR3 length is 15 residues.

Points from the study as a whole: In the late period after vaccination, infection- and vaccine-induced clones contracted markedly. No early post-infection timepoints were available in the study, which also included few convalescent patients.

This sequence originates from a human donor who received a COVID-19 vaccine. The V and J genes are TRBV18 and TRBJ1-2; no definite D call. The source material was CD4+ T cells from PBMCs cultured with HCoV-NL63 spike peptides, sampled before COVID-19 vaccination. CDR3 loop: CASSPPFASGYGYTF. The CDR3 nucleotides are TGTGCCAGCTCACCGCCTTTCGCATCCGGCTATGGCTACACCTTC.